The rows below give T cell receptor beta chains drawn from one sample of a study of blood T cell repertoires in COVID-19. Sequenced by immunoSEQ multiplex PCR; TCRdb stores in-frame clones only, minus some. This table holds 95,000 to 150,000 clones, about 88% found once. The source material was peripheral blood. These receptors were taken from a human donor in a cohort sampled during active COVID-19. The CDR3 runs from the conserved cysteine through the conserved F or W. Each record gives: V gene, J gene, CDR3 length, CDR3 protein.

V: TRBV29-1; J: TRBJ2-3; length: 13; CDR3: CSVGGRGADTQYF
V: TRBV5-5; J: TRBJ2-7; length: 16; CDR3: CASSPDSGTGTREQYF
V: TRBV19; J: TRBJ2-3; length: 15; CDR3: CASSSLLVSTDTQYF
V: TRBV7-9; J: TRBJ2-1; length: 13; CDR3: CASSLGQGQTQFF
V: TRBV2; J: TRBJ2-1; length: 16; CDR3: CASSATIAGPYNEQFF
V: TRBV12-3/TRBV12-4; J: TRBJ1-1; length: 13; CDR3: CASSSSGWSEAFF
V: TRBV5-1; J: TRBJ1-6; length: 16; CDR3: CASSLERRRDNSPLHF
V: TRBV9; J: TRBJ2-5; length: 14; CDR3: CASSVTGFQETQYF
V: TRBV6-1; J: TRBJ2-3; length: 16; CDR3: CASSGGLAASTDTQYF
V: TRBV7-2; J: TRBJ2-3; length: 12; CDR3: CASSPLADTQYF
V: TRBV5-4; J: TRBJ2-2; length: 15; CDR3: CASSLVAENTGELFF
V: TRBV15; J: TRBJ1-3; length: 15; CDR3: CATSIDRAPGNTIYF
V: TRBV10-2; J: TRBJ2-5; length: 13; CDR3: CASSEWLGETQYF
V: TRBV6-5; J: TRBJ1-2; length: 11; CDR3: CATGTGRGYTF
V: TRBV5-1; J: TRBJ2-7; length: 15; CDR3: CASSLGRLAGGEQYF
V: TRBV6-5; J: TRBJ1-2; length: 13; CDR3: CASSQTGGYGYTF
V: TRBV10-3; J: TRBJ2-1; length: 15; CDR3: CAIGTSGRTYNEQFF
V: TRBV2; J: TRBJ2-2; length: 13; CDR3: CASRTTYTGELFF
V: TRBV2; J: TRBJ2-3; length: 15; CDR3: CASSIAGGRADTQYF
V: TRBV5-1; J: TRBJ1-1; length: 14; CDR3: CASSTGQGLAEAFF
V: TRBV7-6; J: TRBJ1-1; length: 16; CDR3: CASSLVVGGENTEAFF
V: TRBV18; J: TRBJ1-5; length: 15; CDR3: CASSPGTGESQPQHF
V: TRBV2; J: TRBJ1-1; length: 14; CDR3: CASSEAGDATEAFF
V: TRBV7-8; J: TRBJ2-7; length: 15; CDR3: CASSLGDRGPYEQYF
V: TRBV28; J: TRBJ1-1; length: 16; CDR3: CASRPRTGLRNTEAFF
V: TRBV28; J: TRBJ2-1; length: 15; CDR3: CASSWVGRQFNEQFF
V: TRBV6-1; J: TRBJ2-3; length: 18; CDR3: CASSEYLPGTSGVDTQYF
V: TRBV4-2; J: TRBJ2-7; length: 14; CDR3: CASSSSLAHLEQYF
V: TRBV6-6; J: TRBJ1-5; length: 15; CDR3: CASRGPGSGNQPQHF
V: TRBV4-2; J: TRBJ1-5; length: 14; CDR3: CASSQATGLQPQHF
V: TRBV28; J: TRBJ2-7; length: 15; CDR3: CASSRPRRAGNEQYF
V: TRBV25-1; J: TRBJ2-3; length: 16; CDR3: CASSEFGMDYGDTQYF
V: TRBV7-8; J: TRBJ2-7; length: 14; CDR3: CASSSGTGGYEQYF
V: TRBV5-5; J: TRBJ2-4; length: 16; CDR3: CASSATGTLAKNIQYF
V: TRBV19; J: TRBJ1-1; length: 13; CDR3: CASSVTANTEAFF
V: TRBV19; J: TRBJ1-2; length: 15; CDR3: CASRKGTARFYGYTF
V: TRBV7-7; J: TRBJ2-2; length: 16; CDR3: CASSLSGTGITGELFF
V: TRBV5-1; J: TRBJ2-7; length: 18; CDR3: CASSFGTSGGWGLNEQYF
V: TRBV2; J: TRBJ2-2; length: 15; CDR3: CASSPETGSTGELFF
V: TRBV7-2; J: TRBJ2-1; length: 13; CDR3: CASSLSFSVEQFF
V: TRBV14; J: TRBJ1-1; length: 15; CDR3: CASSQGGALATEAFF
V: TRBV2; J: TRBJ2-7; length: 16; CDR3: CASSLYRGYSSYEQYF
V: TRBV28; J: TRBJ2-5; length: 15; CDR3: CASSPPRQAGVTQYF
V: TRBV28; J: TRBJ2-7; length: 16; CDR3: CASSLSGTSASYEQYF
V: TRBV5-1; J: TRBJ1-2; length: 15; CDR3: CASSLVSGGRYGYTF
V: TRBV18; J: TRBJ2-1; length: 19; CDR3: CASSSSGTGGPSSYNEQFF
V: TRBV6-5; J: TRBJ2-7; length: 13; CDR3: CASSERDPYEQYF
V: TRBV25-1; J: TRBJ2-3; length: 16; CDR3: CASSEYSGRGGDTQYF
V: TRBV5-4; J: TRBJ2-1; length: 15; CDR3: CASSLVAGGDNEQFF
V: TRBV2; J: TRBJ2-5; length: 16; CDR3: CASSEDGPTNQETQYF
V: TRBV7-7; J: TRBJ2-3; length: 16; CDR3: CASSPTGTGIADTQYF
V: TRBV5-6; J: TRBJ1-3; length: 15; CDR3: CASSPWAGSGNTIYF
V: TRBV9; J: TRBJ2-2; length: 16; CDR3: CASSVAAGTGTGELFF